The rows below give T cell receptor beta chains drawn from one sample of a study of Tregs in tolerant kidney transplant recipients. The repertoire was sequenced with immunoSEQ multiplex PCR; TCRdb's copy has only in-frame clones and lacks some. The sample contains approximately 66,000 clones, over 75% of which appear only once. The sample consisted of Tregs from blood, taken before the transplant. The receptors derive from a human donor who received a combined kidney and bone marrow transplant. Both conserved end residues are part of each CDR3. Size is omitted from some rows. Given values are once, few, many or a class for expanded clones.

clone_size j_call v_call cdr3_aa
- TRBJ1-6 TRBV2 CASIRGLDNSPLHF
- TRBJ1-5 TRBV5-5 CASSLSRGQPQHF
- TRBJ2-3 TRBV11-2 CASSLGPNGDTQYF
- TRBJ2-3 TRBV6-5 CASSYSGRETDTQYF
- TRBJ2-3 TRBV7-6 CASSSGQTAADTQYF
- TRBJ2-1 TRBV5-4 CASSLASGSWDEQFF
- TRBJ1-6 TRBV7-9 CASSSYRGASPLHF
- TRBJ1-3 TRBV6-1 CASDRGGGSGNTIYF
- TRBJ2-7 TRBV7-9 CASSEGPHYEQYF
- TRBJ1-2 TRBV15 CATSKRGQYGYTF
- TRBJ2-6 TRBV7-2 CASSVDSGANVLTF
- TRBJ2-7 TRBV27 CASSLGRTGSSYEQYF
- TRBJ1-3 TRBV6-5 CASSRQGASGNTIYF
- TRBJ1-1 TRBV29-1 CSVAGQPNTEAFF
- TRBJ2-7 TRBV7-2 CASSPTTGSLNF
- TRBJ2-2 TRBV11-2 CASSFGEIFGGTGELFF
- TRBJ2-7 TRBV14 CASSQPMGGGHEQYF
few TRBJ1-5 TRBV6-5 CASSPQGNQPQHF
- TRBJ2-7 TRBV28 CASRLTGAYEQYF
- TRBJ1-1 TRBV6-6 CASSYSITRANTEAFF
once TRBJ2-7 TRBV27 CASSLSRREQYF
- TRBJ1-2 TRBV5-6 CASSLSRPGYTF
- TRBJ1-4 TRBV21-1 CASSKVGPGQTKEKLFF
- TRBJ2-6 TRBV18 CASSPAGPGANVLTF
- TRBJ2-7 TRBV14 CASSQVNSYEQYF
- TRBJ2-5 TRBV28 CASSPQETQYF
- TRBJ1-2 TRBV6-5 CASIFQGAGGYTF
- TRBJ1-2 TRBV27 CASSFWDRGGYGYTF
- TRBJ2-6 TRBV28 CASSSPRPTPGANVLTF
- TRBJ2-1 TRBV7-2 CASSLSLAEYNEQFF
- TRBJ2-7 TRBV28 CASSSMTGVHYEQYF
- TRBJ1-2 TRBV20-1 CSARRNYGYTF
- TRBJ1-5 TRBV28 CASTQSGAGGGQPQHF
- TRBJ1-6 TRBV2 CASRPPGAGNSPLHF
- TRBJ2-1 TRBV19 CASSHRGKMGEQFF
- TRBJ2-1 TRBV2 CASLGGEQFF
- TRBJ1-1 TRBV2 CASSGGRNTEAFF
- TRBJ2-7 TRBV9 CASSAGGGRYEQYF
- TRBJ1-1 TRBV7-8 CASSLVSGRTEAFF
- TRBJ2-7 TRBV20-1 CSAREGYEQYF
once TRBJ2-1 TRBV10-2 CASSERVSYEQFF
- TRBJ2-2 TRBV11-2 CASSRALNTGELFF
- TRBJ2-7 TRBV5-1 CASSLMRGPSYEQYF
- TRBJ2-7 TRBV6-4 CASSPPIRANPYEQYF
- TRBJ2-7 TRBV7-2 CASSLDATVYEQYF
- TRBJ2-5 TRBV6-6 CASSLGGAGGETQYF
- TRBJ1-3 TRBV2 CASSPRQGISGNTIYF
- TRBJ1-5 TRBV18 CASSHPNQPQHF
- TRBJ2-4 TRBV7-9 CASSFMGGSHRKGIQYF
- TRBJ2-3 TRBV29-1 CSVADRAGTDTQYF
- TRBJ2-2 TRBV7-6 CASSLEIANTGELFF
- TRBJ1-1 TRBV20-1 CSGTRAEAFF